Below are 6 T cell receptor beta chains sequenced from a single sample in a study of control samples from healthy donors and cancer patients. Assay: immunoSEQ multiplex PCR; the TCRdb copy retains only in-frame clones and omits some. The profile shows more than 100,000 clones, around 93% of them singletons. The sequencing input was blood. These receptors were collected from a man aged 18 to 30 in good health.

As concerns this clone: The same CDR3 is also encoded by other DNA sequences in this sample. The chain recombines TRBV30 with TRBJ2-7; D is perhaps TRBD1 (5 bases). The V gene's germline CDR1 is GTSNPN and CDR2 SVGIG (reference sequence). V was clipped by 2 bases and J by 2 bases, with 7 bases between them. The CDR3 sequence is 12 residues long. CDR3 in DNA: TGTGCCTGGAGTTCAGGGACCTACGAGCAGTACTTC. Encoded protein: CAWSSGTYEQYF. Using reference TRBV30 and TRBJ2-7 for the parts outside the CDR3, the full variable domain is SQTIHQWPATLVQPVGSPLSLECTVEGTSNPNLYWYRQAAGRGLQLLFYSVGIGQISSEVPQNLSASRPQDRQFILSSKKLLLSDSGFYLCAWSSGTYEQYFGPGTRLTVT.

The rearrangement joins TRBV7-9 to TRBJ1-2, with D maybe TRBD1 (6 bases). Trimming removed 5 bases from V and 4 bases from J, with 14 bases in between. CDR1 is SEHNR, CDR2 FQNEAQ, per germline (reference sequence). CDR3 length equals 14 residues. CDR3 region: CASSTGDTGYGYTF. In DNA form, the CDR3 reads TGTGCCAGCAGCACGGGGGACACGGGCTATGGCTACACCTTC.

J is TRBJ1-1 and V is TRBV6-1, with a possible D match to TRBD1 (6 bases). This CDR3 has 14 residues. Trimming removed 1 base at V and 3 bases at J, with 9 bases between. Germline V gene sequence: CDR1 MNHNS, CDR2 SASEGT. For the CDR3, the DNA is TGTGCCAGCAGTGAAGACCCAGGGGACACTGAAGCTTTCTTT. Amino acids: CASSEDPGDTEAFF.

The chain recombines TRBV19 with TRBJ2-2, with D maybe TRBD1 (5 bases). The ends were cut back, 7 bases at V and 1 base at J, with 13 bases in the middle. The V gene's germline CDR1 is LNHDA and CDR2 SQIVND (reference sequence). The length of the CDR3 is 15 residues. In DNA form, the CDR3 reads TGTGCCAGTATGGGGCAGGGATTGAACACCGGGGAGCTGTTTTTT. The encoded protein is CASMGQGLNTGELFF.

V usage is TRBV5-1 and J usage is TRBJ1-2, with 10 bases lining up with TRBD1. CDR1 and CDR2 from the germline V gene are SGHRS and YFSETQ. The CDR3 has 15 amino acids. V lost 2 bases to trimming and J lost 4 bases; unmatched junction nucleotides: 5. This CDR3 reads CASSFGTGESYGYTF. CDR3 bases: TGCGCCAGCAGCTTCGGGACAGGGGAATCCTATGGCTACACCTTC.

The chain recombines TRBV9 with TRBJ1-2, with a weak D call TRBD1 (6 bases). The V and J ends lost 4 bases and 4 bases respectively, with 17 bases between them. The CDR3 is 15 residues long. Germline CDR1 SGDLS, CDR2 YYNGEE. The CDR3 loop is CASSPWDISSYGYTF. The CDR3 region has the DNA TGTGCCAGCAGCCCCTGGGACATCTCCTCCTATGGCTACACCTTC.